The 27 T cell receptor beta chains below were found in one sample sequenced in a study of T cell repertoires in cytomegalovirus infection (dated by TCRdb to about 2019). Sequencing was performed on an Illumina HiSeq 1500. Using fastp at Q25 and MiXCR, TCRdb reprocessed the public reads and kept productive beta chains. Duplicate CDR3 protein sequences are folded into a single record with the most common DNA and genes. The sample profile shows 830,000 or so distinct CDR3 sequences; approximately 29% of them were found once. The leading ten clones occupy 9.5% to 15% of the sample. For these receptors, no antigen is known. The treatment or condition label here, explained by the study, means: in vitro stimulation with specific CMV peptide epitopes to enrich CMV-specific T cells. Source: cultured CD8+ T cells from PBMCs, taken from culture after CMV antigen stimulation. Receptor source: a human donor in good health (CMV status not recorded). Some clones in this sample may be carry-over from other donors' samples.

The rearrangement uses TRBV5-1 and TRBJ2-3; no clear D gene. V lost 0 bases and J lost 3, with 11 bases in between. The CDR3 consists of 15 residues. The germline V gene encodes CDR1 SGHRS and CDR2 YFSETQ. The CDR3 loop is CASSLARQTTDTQYF. The CDR3 DNA reads TGCGCCAGCAGCTTGGCACGCCAGACGACAGATACGCAGTATTTT.

A note on this clonotype: Possible read error: a much larger clone is one base away. The CDR3 region is CTSSPRRPGDYGYTF. Written as DNA, the CDR3 is TGTACCAGCAGTCCACGACGCCCAGGGGACTATGGCTACACCTTC. The chain joins TRBV27 to TRBJ1-2; TRBD1 might be the D (6 bases). This CDR3 is 15 amino acids long. The germline CDR1 and CDR2 sequences are MNHEY and SMNVEV (reference sequence).

V is TRBV7-4 and J is TRBJ2-1; D gene unclear. Germline CDR1 SGHVT, CDR2 SQSDAQ. The CDR3 contains 16 residues. V was shortened by 7 bases and J by 3 bases, with 19 bases between the two germline ends. The DNA of the CDR3 is TGTGCCAGCATCCCAAGACCCAACCGGCGCTACAATGAGCAGTTCTTC. It yields the protein CASIPRPNRRYNEQFF.

V is TRBV7-2 and J is TRBJ1-1; 7 bases are shared with TRBD1. Germline values: CDR1 SGHTA, CDR2 FQGNSA. V lost 4 bases, J lost 5 bases, and 10 bases stayed unmatched. The CDR3 is 15 amino acids. The CDR3 DNA reads TGTGCCAGCAGCTCCCGAACGACAGGGCGGACTGAAGCTTTCTTT. It specifies CASSSRTTGRTEAFF.

In its sample, this clonotype was seen many times. The rearrangement links TRBV7-2 to TRBJ2-4; unclear D gene. The V end lost 4 bases, the J end lost 8 bases, and 15 bases lay between the germline ends. Germline values: CDR1 SGHTA, CDR2 FQGNSA. There are 14 residues in the CDR3. The CDR3 coding sequence is TGTGCCAGCAGCTCCCGAGACACCCGGGACATTCAGTACTTC. Protein product: CASSSRDTRDIQYF.

The chain couples TRBV7-2 to TRBJ1-1; unclear D gene. This CDR3 is built from 13 residues. Per the germline V gene, CDR1 is SGHTA and CDR2 is FQGNSA. The V end lost 5 bases, the J end lost 9 bases, and 16 bases lay between the germline ends. The CDR3 DNA is TGTGCCAGCAGCCGCCAGGTCGACGGGAAAGCTTTCTTT. Translation: CASSRQVDGKAFF.

The chain recombines TRBV6-2 or TRBV6-3 with TRBJ2-2; 9 bases match TRBD2. This CDR3 has 18 residues. The trim removed 9 bases at V and 2 bases at J, leaving 16 bases unmatched. Per the germline V gene, CDR1 is MNHEY and CDR2 is SVGEGT. The CDR3 coding sequence is TGTGCCAGTTCCACATCACGGACTAGCGTACCCAACACCGGGGAGCTGTTTTTT. Translated: CASSTSRTSVPNTGELFF.

The rearrangement uses TRBV4-3 and TRBJ2-4; 8 nucleotides line up with TRBD2. CDR1 is LGHNA and CDR2 is YSLEER in the germline V gene. The CDR3 consists of 18 residues. The trim removed 1 base at V and 8 bases at J, leaving 16 bases unmatched. CDR3 nucleotides: TGCGCCAGCAGCCAAGCCATCGGGGGGGTACCTCCCCGAGACATTCAGTACTTC. It yields the protein CASSQAIGGVPPRDIQYF.

In this sample, this clonotype turned up many times. V usage is TRBV6-1 and J usage is TRBJ2-2; maybe TRBD2 (5 bases). V lost 5 bases to trimming and J lost 6 bases, with 13 bases between them. Germline V CDR1 and CDR2: MNHNS, SASEGT. The CDR3 spans 14 residues. CDR3 in DNA: TGTGCCAGCAGTCCCTCAGAGGGAGCCGGGGAGCTGTTTTTT. This sequence encodes CASSPSEGAGELFF.

The chain links TRBV29-1 to TRBJ2-1; D not resolved. Per germline, CDR1 SQVTM and CDR2 ANQGSEA. There are 12 residues in the CDR3. The V end lost 7 bases, the J end lost 0 bases, and 7 bases lay between the germline ends. CDR3 DNA: TGCAGCGGGATTAGCTCCTACAATGAGCAGTTCTTC. This codes for CSGISSYNEQFF.

J is TRBJ2-1 and V is TRBV28; 8 bases map to TRBD2. CDR3 length: 18 amino acids. Germline lookup yields CDR1 MDHEN and CDR2 SYDVKM. With V trimmed by 5 bases and J by 1 base, 13 bases remained unmatched. The DNA of the CDR3 is TGTGCCAGCAGTGTACTTGGCGGGGGGACGCAATCCTACAATGAGCAGTTCTTC. Translation gives CASSVLGGGTQSYNEQFF.

This chain joins TRBV6-1 and TRBJ2-1; D ambiguous. The V gene lost 2 bases and the J gene lost 3 bases, with 8 bases spanning the gap. Germline V gene lookup returns CDR1 MNHNS and CDR2 SASEGT. There are 14 residues in the CDR3. This chain's CDR3 is CASSERWGYNEQFF. The CDR3 DNA is TGTGCCAGCAGTGAAAGGTGGGGCTACAATGAGCAGTTCTTC.

There are a few counts of this clonotype. This chain uses TRBV2 with TRBJ2-5; TRBD1 is a possible D gene (6 bases). V was trimmed by 10 bases and J by 2 bases, leaving 14 bases between them. The CDR3 has 13 residues. Germline CDR1 SNHLY, CDR2 FYNNEI. The CDR3 nucleotides are TGTGCCATCGCGACAGGTAGACAAGAGACCCAGTACTTC. Translated: CAIATGRQETQYF.

The chain couples TRBV6-5 to TRBJ1-4; tentatively, D is TRBD1 (5 bases). V shed 5 bases and J shed 0 bases, with 10 bases lying between them. Germline V CDR1 and CDR2: MNHEY, SVGAGI. The CDR3 length is 15 residues. CDR3 residues: CASSQQVPTNEKLFF. As DNA, the CDR3 is TGTGCCAGCAGTCAACAGGTGCCAACTAATGAAAAACTGTTTTTT.

This sequence joins TRBV6-2 or TRBV6-3 and TRBJ1-2; 7 nucleotides match TRBD1. J lost 14 bases, V lost 6 bases, and 12 bases had no gene match. CDR1 and CDR2 (germline): MNHEY, SVGEGT. CDR3 size: 12 residues. The CDR3 here is CASSFEGALGTF. The CDR3 DNA is TGTGCCAGCAGCTTCGAGGGGGCGCTGGGAACCTTC.

This clonotype was seen repeatedly, ten times or more. For the CDR3, the DNA is TGTGCCAGCAGTTTAGCGGGGGGGACGACAGATACGCAGTATTTT. Its translation is CASSLAGGTTDTQYF. V is TRBV7-3 and J is TRBJ2-3; TRBD2 matches 11 bases. The V gene's germline CDR1 is SGHTA and CDR2 FQGTGA. There are 15 residues in the CDR3. With V trimmed by 6 bases and J by 3 bases, 5 bases remained unmatched.

The J gene is TRBJ2-3, the V gene TRBV12-3 or TRBV12-4, with D perhaps TRBD1 (5 bases). The CDR3 runs 13 residues. V was pared by 8 bases and J by 4 bases, with 13 bases between. In DNA, the CDR3 is TGTGCCAGCGGTTCAGGGCGGCCAGATACGCAGTATTTT. It yields the protein CASGSGRPDTQYF.

This clonotype was seen only a few times. The V and J genes are TRBV27 and TRBJ2-5; a weak D match, TRBD2 (7 bases). V shed 8 bases and J shed 4 bases, with 17 bases lying between them. The CDR3 runs 14 residues. Germline CDR1 is MNHEY and CDR2 is SMNVEV (reference sequence). The CDR3 spells CASRPFGGPETQYF. DNA for the CDR3: TGTGCCAGCCGACCTTTCGGGGGGCCAGAGACCCAGTACTTC.

This clonotype was seen only a few times. The chain joins TRBV7-6 to TRBJ2-7; 14 bases match TRBD2. Germline CDR1 reads SGHVS; CDR2 reads FNYEAQ. The CDR3 totals 18 residues. The V gene end was trimmed by 4 bases and the J gene end by 0 bases; junction bases not matched to a gene: 8. The CDR3 nucleotides read TGTGCCAGCAGCTCTTGGACTAGCGGGGGGCCGAGCTCCTACGAGCAGTACTTC. Translating it yields CASSSWTSGGPSSYEQYF.

The chain is built from TRBV7-9 and TRBJ2-3, with a weak D call TRBD2 (5 bases). The germline gives CDR1 SEHNR, CDR2 FQNEAQ (reference sequence). The CDR3 has 15 residues. V dropped 1 base and J dropped 8 bases, with 16 bases sitting between them. DNA for the CDR3: TGTGCCAGCAGCTTAGGGCGCGGGTACTCGCTTACGCAGTATTTT. Translated, it gives CASSLGRGYSLTQYF.

The sample holds a few counts of this clonotype. The rearrangement uses TRBV6-6 and TRBJ1-4, with TRBD1 identical over 8 bases. CDR1 and CDR2 from the germline V gene are MNHNY and SVGAGI (reference sequence). This CDR3 comprises 18 residues. V trimming: 5 bases; J trimming: 5 bases; junction bases outside the gene matches: 16. CDR3 residues: CASSNQDRVAQRNEKLFF. The CDR3 DNA reads TGTGCCAGCAGTAACCAGGACAGGGTTGCCCAAAGGAATGAAAAACTGTTTTTT.

J is TRBJ2-1 and V is TRBV2; tentatively, D is TRBD1 (6 bases). Trimming shortened V by 3 bases and J by 8 bases, and 17 bases separated the two germline ends. Looked up from germline, CDR1 is SNHLY and CDR2 is FYNNEI. CDR3 length equals 15 residues. The CDR3 loop reads CASSDRQESDHEQFF. The CDR3 DNA is TGTGCCAGCAGTGACCGACAGGAATCCGACCATGAGCAGTTCTTC.

This clonotype was observed a few times. V is TRBV7-6 and J is TRBJ2-2; TRBD1 agrees at 7 bases. The CDR3 runs to 15 residues. CDR1 and CDR2 (germline): SGHVS, FNYEAQ. The ends lost 4 bases at V and 7 bases at J; junction bases unmatched: 9. In DNA form, the CDR3 reads TGTGCCAGCAGCTCCCCGGGACAGTCCTACGGGGAGCTGTTTTTT. Amino acid sequence: CASSSPGQSYGELFF.

This clonotype has just a few counts. The rearrangement joins TRBV28 to TRBJ2-6; tentative D call: TRBD1 (6 bases). CDR3 length: 18 amino acids. V was trimmed by 3 bases and J by 0 bases, leaving 15 bases between them. Germline values: CDR1 MDHEN, CDR2 SYDVKM. CDR3 sequence: CASSFSAGAGSGANVLTF. CDR3 sequence (DNA): TGTGCCAGCAGTTTTTCCGCAGGGGCCGGCTCTGGGGCCAACGTCCTGACTTTC.

The V and J genes are TRBV5-8 and TRBJ1-1; D is unresolved. Germline V CDR1 and CDR2: SGHTS, YDEGEE. This CDR3 has 14 amino acids. Between the trimmed V and J ends, which lost 4 bases and 3 bases, there was a span of 13 bases. CDR3 region: CASSGDYEDTEAFF. The CDR3 DNA reads TGTGCCAGCAGCGGTGATTACGAGGACACTGAAGCTTTCTTT. The full variable domain, with the rest looked up from reference TRBV5-8 and TRBJ1-1, is EAGVTQSPTHLIKTRGQQATLRCSPISGHTSVYWYQQALGLGLQFLLWYDEGEERNRGNFPPRFSGRQFPNYSSELNVNALELEDSALYLCASSGDYEDTEAFFGQGTRLTVV.

V is TRBV9 and J is TRBJ2-1; 11 bases agree with TRBD2. Germline V lookup: CDR1 SGDLS, CDR2 YYNGEE. V dropped 0 bases and J dropped 8; count of bases not matched to a gene: 4. The CDR3 runs 15 residues. The DNA of the CDR3 is TGTGCCAGCAGCGTAGGACTAGCGGGACCCGATGAGCAGTTCTTC. As protein: CASSVGLAGPDEQFF.

Comments on this clonotype: A read error may be the cause here, since a much bigger clone is one base away. This chain links TRBV7-6 with TRBJ2-2; D is ambiguous. The CDR3 contains 15 residues. CDR1 SGHVS and CDR2 FNYEAQ come from the germline V gene. V shed 5 bases and J shed 0 bases, with 10 bases lying between them. CDR3 nucleotides: TGTGCCAGCAGCGAATATCACACGAACACCGGGGAGCTGTTTTTT. This codes for CASSEYHTNTGELFF.